This TCR beta chain was sequenced during a study of blood T cells in healthy people across ages. Study results and limitations: Per-million-T-cell TCR beta diversity fell roughly linearly with age. Shifts in expanded clonotypes may have been confounded by donor CMV status, which was unknown. Long-lived donors carried more naive CD4+ cells and greater diversity than aged donors.

Comments on this clonotype: The antigen remains undetermined.

A J-beta primer mix and a sample-barcoded 5' primer were used in a second PCR of about 6 to 12 cycles. MiXCR, run by TCRdb on the 5' RACE reads, gives a single entry per CDR3 protein. The data show about 1.4 million distinct CDR3 sequences, with approximately 59% seen just once and 6.7% held by the top ten. CDR3 length equals 17 residues. The V gene's germline CDR1 is MDHEN and CDR2 SYDVKM. The V gene end was trimmed by 3 bases and the J gene end by 6 bases; junction bases not matched to a gene: 13. The V and J genes are TRBV28 and TRBJ1-4; 7 nucleotides match TRBD1. The clonotype comes from a man aged 18 to 29 in good health. Sequencing input: blood. Written as DNA, the CDR3 is TGTGCCAGCAGTTTTCCCACCACAGGGGAAGCGGATGAAAAACTGTTTTTT. Protein product: CASSFPTTGEADEKLFF.